Below, one T cell receptor (beta chain) is given with its context. Its target is not known. In germline, CDR1 is SNHLY, CDR2 FYNNEI. CDR3 size: 14 residues. Germline trimming cut 6 bases from V and 7 bases from J; bases unmatched to any gene: 10. TCRdb redid the calling of the reads with MiXCR, one entry per CDR3 protein. The sample has some 800,000 distinct CDR3 sequences; about 33% are singletons. The sample is drawn from a study of T cell repertoires in cytomegalovirus infection. Looking at the study overall: Carrying CMV and the relevant HLA type showed in public TCR beta signatures. Whole-study results and caveats: The response measured ex vivo was dominated by TCR beta clonotypes (HLA-C-restricted and CMV-specific). The study identified carriers of CMV plus the relevant HLA from cumulative public TCR beta family frequency.

Sequenced material: cultured CD8+ T cells from PBMCs, taken from culture after CMV antigen stimulation. This clonotype was sampled from a human donor in good health (CMV status not recorded). Some clones in this sample may be carry-over from other donors' samples. The chain links TRBV2 to TRBJ2-7, with TRBD1 identical over 9 bases. In DNA, the CDR3 is TGTGCCAGCAGGGGGACAGGGACTTATGGAGAGCAGTACTTC. It is translated as CASRGTGTYGEQYF.